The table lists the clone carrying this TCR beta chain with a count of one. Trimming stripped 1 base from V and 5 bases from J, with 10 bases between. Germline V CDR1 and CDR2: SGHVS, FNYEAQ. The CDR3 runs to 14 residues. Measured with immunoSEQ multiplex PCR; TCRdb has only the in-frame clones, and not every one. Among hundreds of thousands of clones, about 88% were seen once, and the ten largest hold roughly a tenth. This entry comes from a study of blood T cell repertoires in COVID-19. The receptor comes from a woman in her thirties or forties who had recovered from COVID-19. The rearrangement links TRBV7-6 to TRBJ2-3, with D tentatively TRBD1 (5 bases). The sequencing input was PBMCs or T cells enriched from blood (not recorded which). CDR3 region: CASSLGQILDTQYF. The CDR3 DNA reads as TGTGCCAGCAGCTTAGGACAGATACTAGATACGCAGTATTTT. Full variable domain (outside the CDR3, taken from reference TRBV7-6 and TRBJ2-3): GAGVSQSPRYKVTKRGQDVALRCDPISGHVSLYWYRQALGQGPEFLTYFNYEAQQDKSGLPNDRFSAERPEGSISTLTIQRTEQRDSAMYRCASSLGQILDTQYFGPGTRLTVL.